One and the same sample provided the 24 T cell receptor beta chains below, sequenced in a study of cytomegalovirus exposure and HLA in healthy donors (dated by TCRdb to 2015 to 2018). Receptors were amplified or captured by the immunoSEQ multiplex PCR assay. For the multiplex PCR, a mixture combining 60 forward primers for TCR Vbeta segments and 13 reverse primers for TCR Jbeta segments was used. Entries here come from immuneACCESS through TCRdb and include only in-frame sequences with V and J called. Some clones fail to appear in such tables; in the studies checked, an unresolved V gene covers under half of the shortfall, and the cause of the remainder is unknown. Counted in this sample were 100,000 or so clones; around 74% of them appeared once. The ten largest clonotypes hold 9.5% to 13% of the sample. What was sequenced was PBMCs. The receptor source for this set is a man under 40 in good health and CMV-seropositive.

The chain carries TRBV11-3 and TRBJ2-2; D remains unclear. The CDR3 totals 15 residues. With 1 base removed from V and 6 bases from J, the gap between germline ends came to 12 bases. Per germline, CDR1 SGHNT and CDR2 YENEEA. CDR3: CASSLGSVGPGELFF. CDR3 sequence (DNA): TGTGCCAGCAGCTTAGGGAGCGTCGGCCCCGGGGAGCTGTTTTTT. Full variable domain (outside the CDR3, taken from reference TRBV11-3 and TRBJ2-2): EAGVVQSPRYKIIEKKQPVAFWCNPISGHNTLYWYLQNLGQGPELLIRYENEEAVDDSQLPKDRFSAERLKGVDSTLKIQPAELGDSAVYLCASSLGSVGPGELFFGEGSRLTVL.

V is TRBV5-5 and J is TRBJ2-7, with 10 nucleotides matching TRBD1. Germline CDR1 and CDR2: SGHKS and YYEKEE (reference sequence). CDR3 size: 14 residues. Losses at the gene ends were 2 bases for V and 3 bases for J; bases not matched to a gene: 2. The CDR3 coding sequence is TGTGCCAGCAGCTTCGGACAGGGGGGCTACGAGCAGTACTTC. Translation gives CASSFGQGGYEQYF.

The J gene is TRBJ1-2, the V gene TRBV19; no reliable D call. The CDR3 has 17 residues. Germline values: CDR1 LNHDA, CDR2 SQIVND (reference sequence). V dropped 0 bases and J dropped 0 bases, with 14 bases sitting between them. The DNA of the CDR3 is TGTGCCAGTAGTATAGAGGGTAGAGGGAACGCTAACTATGGCTACACCTTC. Amino acids: CASSIEGRGNANYGYTF.

The rearrangement joins TRBV5-1 to TRBJ2-1; 8 bases fit TRBD1. The trim removed 2 bases at V and 5 bases at J, leaving 3 bases unmatched. Per the germline V gene, CDR1 is SGHRS and CDR2 is YFSETQ. The CDR3 extends over 14 amino acids. The CDR3 bases are TGCGCCAGCAGCTTAGGACAGGGTAACAATGAGCAGTTCTTC. It codes for CASSLGQGNNEQFF.

This clone has only a few counts. The chain carries TRBV5-5 and TRBJ2-7; TRBD1 might be the D (6 bases). Germline V CDR1 and CDR2: SGHKS, YYEKEE (reference sequence). Deletions cut 3 bases from V and 0 bases from J, with 22 bases between. CDR3 size: 18 residues. The CDR3 is CASSSDRPTESYSYEQYF. In DNA, the CDR3 is TGTGCCAGCAGCTCGGACAGACCGACCGAGTCGTACTCCTACGAGCAGTACTTC. Full variable domain (remainder filled in from reference TRBV5-5 and TRBJ2-7): DAGVTQSPTHLIKTRGQQVTLRCSPISGHKSVSWYQQVLGQGPQFIFQYYEKEERGRGNFPDRFSARQFPNYSSELNVNALLLGDSALYLCASSSDRPTESYSYEQYFGPGTRLTVT.

This clone was seen more than once but under ten times. The chain carries TRBV5-1 and TRBJ2-3; 13 nucleotides agree with TRBD2. CDR3 length: 16 residues. Germline CDR1 is SGHRS and CDR2 is YFSETQ. V was pared by 0 bases and J by 7 bases, with 5 bases of the junction left unmatched. The CDR3 reads CASSLGGTSGDNTQYF. CDR3 coding DNA: TGCGCCAGCAGCTTGGGGGGGACTAGCGGGGACAATACGCAGTATTTT.

The chain joins TRBV9 to TRBJ2-3, with D possibly being TRBD1 (5 bases). Germline CDR1 SGDLS, CDR2 YYNGEE. This CDR3 region has 14 residues. V was clipped by 2 bases and J by 4 bases, with 11 bases between them. The CDR3 region is CASSVRQWADTQYF. In DNA, the CDR3 is TGTGCCAGCAGCGTGAGACAGTGGGCAGATACGCAGTATTTT.

V usage is TRBV28 and J usage is TRBJ1-5, with 11 bases that match TRBD1. Germline V gives CDR1 MDHEN, CDR2 SYDVKM. Trimming cost V 11 bases and J 3 bases; bases outside gene matches: 9. The CDR3 has 15 residues. The CDR3 nucleotides are TGTGCCCACGGACAGGGGGCTCTTTTCAATCAGCCCCAGCATTTT. As protein: CAHGQGALFNQPQHF.

V and J are TRBV21-1 and TRBJ2-4; the DNA was not used to check the table's D call, TRBD1. TRBV21-1 is classified as a pseudogene. This CDR3 region has 16 residues. This CDR3 reads CASSKRIDNEKDIQYF. As DNA, the CDR3 is TGTGCCAGCAGCAAACGTATTGACAACGAGAAAGACATTCAGTACTTC.

This CDR3 is CASSLSGVDAFF. For the CDR3, the DNA is TGTGCCAGCAGCCTTTCCGGGGTAGATGCTTTCTTT. This chain uses TRBV7-9 with TRBJ1-1, with no clear D. The CDR3 is 12 amino acids. Germline CDR1 reads SEHNR; CDR2 reads FQNEAQ (reference sequence). The V and J ends lost 5 bases and 11 bases respectively, with 15 bases between them. The whole variable domain, filled in from reference TRBV7-9 and TRBJ1-1, reads DTGVSQNPRHKITKRGQNVTFRCDPISEHNRLYWYRQTLGQGPEFLTYFQNEAQLEKSRLLSDRFSAERPKGSFSTLEIQRTEQGDSAMYLCASSLSGVDAFFGQGTRLTVV.

The V and J genes are TRBV15 and TRBJ2-1; perhaps TRBD2 as D (5 bases). The CDR3 consists of 16 residues. The V gene's germline CDR1 is LNHNV and CDR2 YYDKDF (reference sequence). Trimming pared 0 bases from V and 5 bases from J, leaving 14 bases between. Here the CDR3 reads CATSRDPTRGNNEQFF. In DNA form, the CDR3 reads TGTGCCACCAGCAGAGATCCCACTAGAGGAAACAATGAGCAGTTCTTC.

This clone was observed once. This sequence joins TRBV30 and TRBJ1-2, with TRBD1 identical over 12 bases. The CDR3 contains 14 residues. V was clipped by 0 bases and J by 5 bases; unmatched bases: 1. Germline CDR1 and CDR2: GTSNPN and SVGIG (reference sequence). The CDR3 loop reads CAWSVGQGAYGYTF. The CDR3 nucleotides are TGTGCCTGGAGTGTGGGACAGGGGGCGTATGGCTACACCTTC.

This clone came up once. Here the CDR3 DNA reads TGCGCCAGCAGCGCGAACAGGGGCTCTGGCTACACCTTC. This translates into CASSANRGSGYTF. This chain uses TRBV5-1 with TRBJ1-2, with 7 bases fitting TRBD1. The ends lost 4 bases at V and 7 bases at J; junction bases unmatched: 7. CDR1 and CDR2 from the germline V gene are SGHRS and YFSETQ. This CDR3 contains 13 residues.

CDR3 sequence reads: CASSEGTGWNTEAFF. The CDR3 DNA sequence: TGTGCCAGCAGTGAGGGGACAGGGTGGAACACTGAAGCTTTCTTT. The V call is TRBV6-1, the J call TRBJ1-1; 9 bases are a match to TRBD1. CDR1 and CDR2 from the germline V gene are MNHNS and SASEGT. The CDR3 extends over 15 amino acids. J gave up 1 base and V 3 bases, and 3 bases lay outside the gene matches.

V is TRBV10-3 and J is TRBJ2-5; 8 positions agree with TRBD1. CDR3 length: 14 residues. The germline V gene has CDR1 ENHRY and CDR2 SYGVKD. The V gene end was trimmed by 3 bases and the J gene end by 2 bases; junction bases not matched to a gene: 2. The CDR3: CAISDGTGQETQYF. CDR3 bases: TGTGCCATCAGTGACGGGACAGGACAAGAGACCCAGTACTTC.

The genes are TRBV9 and TRBJ2-5; weak D call: TRBD2 (7 bases). CDR1 is SGDLS, CDR2 YYNGEE, per germline. V lost 0 bases and J lost 3, with 12 bases in between. CDR3 length: 15 amino acids. CDR3 nucleotides: TGTGCCAGCAGCGTAGCGGCGGGGGCCAAAGAGACCCAGTACTTC. Translated, it gives CASSVAAGAKETQYF.

The chain links TRBV15 to TRBJ2-7, with TRBD2 matching 9 bases. The germline V gene encodes CDR1 LNHNV and CDR2 YYDKDF (reference sequence). The V segment lost 1 base and the J segment 3 bases; nucleotides outside the gene matches: 4. The CDR3 is made up of 15 amino acids. The CDR3: CATSRGGGGDYEQYF. The CDR3 coding sequence is TGTGCCACCAGCAGAGGGGGCGGGGGGGACTACGAGCAGTACTTC. Full variable domain (outside the CDR3, taken from reference TRBV15 and TRBJ2-7): DAMVIQNPRYQVTQFGKPVTLSCSQTLNHNVMYWYQQKSSQAPKLLFHYYDKDFNNEADTPDNFQSRRPNTSFCFLDIRSPGLGDTAMYLCATSRGGGGDYEQYFGPGTRLTVT.

The rearrangement uses TRBV27 and TRBJ1-4, with D tentatively TRBD1 (5 bases). Germline V gene lookup returns CDR1 MNHEY and CDR2 SMNVEV (reference sequence). The CDR3 covers 16 residues. Trimming removed 2 bases from V and 2 bases from J, with 12 bases in between. CDR3 nucleotide sequence: TGTGCCAGCAGTTTACAGGGCGCGTCGACTAATGAAAAACTGTTTTTT. It is translated as CASSLQGASTNEKLFF. The whole variable domain, filled in from reference TRBV27 and TRBJ1-4, reads EAQVTQNPRYLITVTGKKLTVTCSQNMNHEYMSWYRQDPGLGLRQIYYSMNVEVTDKGDVPEGYKVSRKEKRNFPLILESPSPNQTSLYFCASSLQGASTNEKLFFGSGTQLSVL.

The chain recombines TRBV28 with TRBJ1-5; 10 bases are a match to TRBD1. Trimming cost V 3 bases and J 6 bases; bases outside gene matches: 5. In germline, CDR1 is MDHEN, CDR2 SYDVKM. This CDR3 has 15 residues. The chain's CDR3 is CASSLDRGGGQPQHF. CDR3 nucleotides: TGTGCCAGCAGTTTGGACAGGGGGGGAGGTCAGCCCCAGCATTTT.

This chain connects TRBV5-1 to TRBJ1-2; D is perhaps TRBD1 (6 bases). The germline gives CDR1 SGHRS, CDR2 YFSETQ. With 4 bases removed from V and 7 bases from J, the gap between germline ends came to 20 bases. CDR3 length: 15 amino acids. CDR3: CASSHVLQGTFGYTF. CDR3 DNA sequence: TGCGCCAGCAGCCATGTCTTACAGGGAACATTTGGCTACACCTTC. Using reference TRBV5-1 and TRBJ1-2 for the parts outside the CDR3, the full variable domain is KAGVTQTPRYLIKTRGQQVTLSCSPISGHRSVSWYQQTPGQGLQFLFEYFSETQRNKGNFPGRFSGRQFSNSRSEMNVSTLELGDSALYLCASSHVLQGTFGYTFGSGTRLTVV.

V gene TRBV2 combines with J gene TRBJ1-2; D remains unclear. CDR3 size: 14 residues. Trimming stripped 7 bases from V and 4 bases from J, with 16 bases between. The germline V gene encodes CDR1 SNHLY and CDR2 FYNNEI. The chain's CDR3 is CASTYGEATYGYTF. The CDR3 DNA follows: TGTGCCAGCACCTACGGGGAAGCAACCTATGGCTACACCTTC.

This chain uses TRBV7-9 with TRBJ1-1; unclear D gene. The length of the CDR3 is 13 residues. V was clipped by 5 bases and J by 11 bases, with 18 bases between them. Looked up from germline, CDR1 is SEHNR and CDR2 is FQNEAQ (reference sequence). In DNA, the CDR3 is TGTGCCAGCAGCCCGGGAGGGTCAGGTTCCGCTTTCTTT. This encodes CASSPGGSGSAFF.

DNA for the CDR3: TGTGCCAGCACCTACCTCGTGGAGCACACTGAAGCTTTCTTT. This codes for CASTYLVEHTEAFF. The chain recombines TRBV6-1 with TRBJ1-1; D gene unclear. Germline loops: CDR1 MNHNS, CDR2 SASEGT. This CDR3 has 14 amino acids. Trimming shortened V by 7 bases and J by 3 bases, and 15 bases separated the two germline ends.

This chain joins TRBV28 and TRBJ1-5; D might be TRBD1 (6 bases). Trimming stripped 2 bases from V and 0 bases from J, with 14 bases between. Germline CDR1 and CDR2: MDHEN and SYDVKM. The CDR3 runs to 17 residues. The CDR3, as DNA: TGTGCCAGCAGTTTAAATAAACAGGGAAGTAGCAATCAGCCCCAGCATTTT. This translates into CASSLNKQGSSNQPQHF.